This T cell receptor beta chain was recorded in a study of T cells in Graves' hyperthyroidism and ophthalmopathy. RNA transcripts served as the template for amplifying TCR beta CDR3 regions. HTBI primers were used for first-round RT-PCR of the TCR CDR3. TCRdb re-analysed the multiplex PCR reads in MiXCR, keeping a single row per CDR3 protein. The profile shows some 50,000 distinct CDR3 sequences, roughly 56% of them singletons. The table lists this clonotype with many counts. Its antigen is not known. Unmatched junction bases numbered 6, after V lost 6 bases and J lost 2 bases. This CDR3 is 15 amino acids long. Germline-derived CDR1 and CDR2 are SNHLY and FYNNEI. Broader study findings: The model anticipated ophthalmopathy a median about 6.5 months pre-onset.

This TCR came from a young man with Graves' hyperthyroidism. V is TRBV2 and J is TRBJ1-3; TRBD1 matches at 8 bases. Material for sequencing was peripheral blood or thyroid tissue (not recorded which). The CDR3 DNA reads as TGTGCCAGCAGCAGAGAGGACAGGGCTGGAAACACCATATATTTT. Amino acids: CASSREDRAGNTIYF.